This T cell receptor (beta chain) was sequenced for a study of control samples from healthy donors and cancer patients. TCRdb's table, derived via immunoSEQ multiplex PCR, lists solely in-frame clones and lacks some. Seen here are around 80,000 clones, around nine tenths observed once, and the top ten hold around 6%. The V gene end was trimmed by 1 base and the J gene end by 6 bases; junction bases not matched to a gene: 4. Germline assignment: CDR1 SNHLY and CDR2 FYNNEI. The CDR3 is 15 amino acids. The sequencing sample was made of blood. The gene calls are TRBV2 and TRBJ2-2; 8 bases fit TRBD2. The receptor's source is a woman aged 50 to 65 in good health. DNA of the CDR3: TGTGCCAGCAGTGAAGGCTGGCGGGGGGCCGGGGAGCTGTTTTTT. Amino acids: CASSEGWRGAGELFF.